This record covers a single T cell receptor (beta chain). The data stem from a study of blood T cell repertoires in COVID-19. Looking at the study overall: Acute and convalescent COVID-19 samples came from the United States, Italy and Spain. The cDNA or gDNA used as material had been derived from T cells, B-cell-depleted T cells, or PBMCs.

Germline trimming cut 4 bases from V and 4 bases from J; bases unmatched to any gene: 3. Germline CDR1 is KGHSH and CDR2 is LQKENI. The CDR3 totals 13 residues. Authors' methods: For nucleated cells, counts were estimated from reference gene primer amplification. Assay used: immunoSEQ multiplex PCR; TCRdb lists only in-frame clones, some missing. V and J calls and clone size are those listed in that table; D and trimming were worked out from the DNA. This sample has about 87,000 clones, with approximately 83% found just once. J is TRBJ1-1 and V is TRBV18, with 7 bases lining up with TRBD1. Sequencing was carried out using peripheral blood. This receptor was taken from a woman aged 65 to 85 with acute or convalescent COVID-19. Written as DNA, the CDR3 is TGTGCCAGCTCACGACAGGGTAGCACTGAAGCTTTCTTT. This codes for CASSRQGSTEAFF.